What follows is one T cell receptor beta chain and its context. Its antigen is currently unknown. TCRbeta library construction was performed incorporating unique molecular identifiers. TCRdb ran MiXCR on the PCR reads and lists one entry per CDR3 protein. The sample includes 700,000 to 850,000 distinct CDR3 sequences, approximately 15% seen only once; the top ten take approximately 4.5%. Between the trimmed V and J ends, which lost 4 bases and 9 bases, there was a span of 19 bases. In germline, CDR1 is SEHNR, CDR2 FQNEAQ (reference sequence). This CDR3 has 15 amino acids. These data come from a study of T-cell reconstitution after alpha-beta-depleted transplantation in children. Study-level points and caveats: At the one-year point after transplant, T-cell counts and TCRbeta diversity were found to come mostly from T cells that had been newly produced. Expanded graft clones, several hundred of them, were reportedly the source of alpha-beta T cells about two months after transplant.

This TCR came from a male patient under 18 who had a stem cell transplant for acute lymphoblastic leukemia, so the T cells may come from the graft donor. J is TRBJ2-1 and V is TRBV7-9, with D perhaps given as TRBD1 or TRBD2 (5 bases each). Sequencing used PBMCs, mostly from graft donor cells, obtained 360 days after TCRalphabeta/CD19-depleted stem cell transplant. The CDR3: CASSSLPRGRVEQFF. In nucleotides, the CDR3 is TGTGCCAGCAGCTCACTCCCGAGGGGTAGGGTTGAGCAGTTCTTC.